This entry lists 12 T cell receptor beta chains sequenced from one sample in a study of graft-versus-host responses after intestinal transplantation. Measured with immunoSEQ multiplex PCR; TCRdb has only the in-frame clones, and not every one. This sample has about 82,000 clones, with about nine tenths found just once. Antigen specificity for these receptors is unknown. The material was unstimulated CD4+ T cells sorted from spleen or lymph node cells, obtained before intestinal transplant. The source is a human donor who received an intestinal transplant.

V gene TRBV18 combines with J gene TRBJ1-4, with D tentatively TRBD1 (6 bases). CDR1 is KGHSH, CDR2 LQKENI, per germline. V was shortened by 5 bases and J by 8 bases, with 12 bases between the two germline ends. The CDR3 is 13 residues long. CDR3 amino acids: CASSADRNEKLFF. In nucleotides, the CDR3 is TGTGCCAGCTCAGCCGACAGGAACGAAAAACTGTTTTTT.

The chain combines TRBV10-2 with TRBJ2-7, with unresolved D. Looked up from germline, CDR1 is WSHSY and CDR2 is SAAADI. Trimming cost V 7 bases and J 0 bases, with 10 bases left between them. The CDR3 consists of 13 residues. The CDR3 sequence: CASTLRSSYEQYF. The CDR3 DNA follows: TGCGCCAGCACGCTCCGCAGCTCCTACGAGCAGTACTTC.

The chain carries TRBV6-6 and TRBJ2-3, with D possibly being TRBD1 (5 bases). Trimming shortened V by 6 bases and J by 6 bases, and 16 bases separated the two germline ends. The V gene's germline CDR1 is MNHNY and CDR2 SVGAGI (reference sequence). The CDR3 contains 14 residues. CDR3: CASRIGAAMDTQYF. The CDR3 DNA is TGTGCCAGCAGGATAGGGGCCGCTATGGATACGCAGTATTTT.

The J gene is TRBJ2-7, the V gene TRBV4-1; 11 bases are shared with TRBD1. V lost 4 bases and J lost 4; bases outside the gene matches: 3. In germline, CDR1 is MGHRA, CDR2 YSYEKL. The CDR3 contains 14 residues. CDR3 region: CASSLGQGAYEQYF. CDR3 nucleotide sequence: TGCGCCAGCAGCCTCGGACAGGGGGCGTACGAGCAGTACTTC.

V gene TRBV30 combines with J gene TRBJ1-5, with 8 bases aligning to TRBD1. V lost 1 base to trimming and J lost 2 bases; unmatched junction nucleotides: 7. Germline loops: CDR1 GTSNPN, CDR2 SVGIG (reference sequence). The CDR3 totals 16 residues. The CDR3 is CAWSGQGAGGNQPQHF. The CDR3 nucleotides are TGTGCCTGGAGTGGGCAGGGGGCCGGGGGCAATCAGCCCCAGCATTTT. Complete variable domain (other parts from reference TRBV30 and TRBJ1-5): SQTIHQWPATLVQPVGSPLSLECTVEGTSNPNLYWYRQAAGRGLQLLFYSVGIGQISSEVPQNLSASRPQDRQFILSSKKLLLSDSGFYLCAWSGQGAGGNQPQHFGDGTRLSIL.

The chain has TRBV6-5 and TRBJ2-7, with D perhaps being TRBD1 or TRBD2 (5 bases each). Trimming took 10 bases from V and 7 from J, leaving 14 bases between them. CDR1 and CDR2 (germline): MNHEY, SVGAGI. The CDR3 is 11 residues long. The DNA for the CDR3 is TGTGCCACCAGGGAAACGGGGGAGCAGTACTTC. This gives the protein CATRETGEQYF.

The CDR3 sequence: CAWSRDRGRGRSPLHF. The CDR3 nucleotides are TGTGCCTGGAGTAGGGACAGGGGGCGCGGAAGGTCACCCCTCCACTTT. This chain uses TRBV30 with TRBJ1-6, with 12 bases identical to TRBD1. V lost 2 bases and J lost 10; bases outside the gene matches: 9. The CDR3 consists of 16 residues. CDR1 is GTSNPN, CDR2 SVGIG, per germline (reference sequence).

The chain links TRBV30 to TRBJ2-1, with 8 bases fitting TRBD2. CDR3 size: 15 residues. Per the germline V gene, CDR1 is GTSNPN and CDR2 is SVGIG (reference sequence). With 4 bases clipped from V and 3 bases from J, the junction kept 8 bases outside the gene matches. Written as DNA, the CDR3 is TGTGCCTGGACCCTGTTTAGCGGGGTCTACAATGAGCAGTTCTTC. Residues: CAWTLFSGVYNEQFF.

Written as DNA, the CDR3 is TGTGCCTGGACCACGGACAGGGGGAACACTGAAGCTTTCTTT. Its translation is CAWTTDRGNTEAFF. This rearrangement joins TRBV30 to TRBJ1-1; 9 positions agree with TRBD1. The germline gives CDR1 GTSNPN, CDR2 SVGIG (reference sequence). The length of the CDR3 is 14 residues. V trimming: 4 bases; J trimming: 1 base; junction bases outside the gene matches: 4.

The J gene is TRBJ2-1, the V gene TRBV7-2; 8 bases align to TRBD2. This CDR3 is built from 15 residues. CDR1 is SGHTA and CDR2 is FQGNSA in the germline V gene. Trimming cost V 3 bases and J 10 bases; bases outside gene matches: 11. The CDR3 loop is CASSFEAGASREQFF. Written as DNA, the CDR3 is TGTGCCAGCAGCTTCGAAGCGGGGGCTTCGAGAGAGCAGTTCTTC.

The chain carries TRBV6-6 and TRBJ2-7; no clear D gene. The V gene's germline CDR1 is MNHNY and CDR2 SVGAGI (reference sequence). V lost 6 bases and J 1 base, leaving 19 bases between the germline ends. CDR3 size: 16 residues. The CDR3 loop is CASSILLRLGSYEQYF. CDR3 nucleotides: TGTGCCAGCAGCATCCTATTACGTCTCGGGTCCTACGAGCAGTACTTC.

The chain links TRBV19 to TRBJ2-6; 7 nucleotides line up with TRBD1. The CDR3 is 15 amino acids. The V and J ends lost 10 bases and 4 bases, in that order; junction bases with no gene match: 10. Germline lookup yields CDR1 LNHDA and CDR2 SQIVND (reference sequence). CDR3 sequence: CATGTVNWGANVLTF. The CDR3 region has the DNA TGTGCCACGGGGACAGTCAACTGGGGGGCCAACGTCCTGACTTTC. Drawing the rest from reference TRBV19 and TRBJ2-6, the complete variable domain is DGGITQSPKYLFRKEGQNVTLSCEQNLNHDAMYWYRQDPGQGLRLIYYSQIVNDFQKGDIAEGYSVSREKKESFPLTVTSAQKNPTAFYLCATGTVNWGANVLTFGAGSRLTVL.